The present T cell receptor beta chain was sequenced within a study of T cell responses to AZD1222 COVID-19 vaccine. Study outcomes and limitations: Repertoires were obtained solely post-peak T cell response.

CDR1 and CDR2 (germline): MNHEY, SVGAGI. This CDR3 comprises 15 residues. Trimming cost V 5 bases and J 8 bases, with 16 bases left between them. About this clone itself: Its antigen is unknown.

Assay: immunoSEQ multiplex PCR; the TCRdb copy retains only in-frame clones and omits some. The data contain under 150,000 clones, about 90% of them singletons. The chain joins TRBV6-5 to TRBJ1-6, with D possibly TRBD1 on 5 matching bases. Specimen: peripheral blood, collected 28 days after the second AZD1222 dose. The clonotype originates from an adult who received the AZD1222 COVID-19 vaccine. CDR3 nucleotides: TGTGCCAGCAGTCCCCAGGGTACACCCTATTCACCCCTCCACTTT. This codes for CASSPQGTPYSPLHF.